These 18 T cell receptor beta chains share one sample of origin, sequenced in a study of cytomegalovirus exposure and HLA in healthy donors. This table comes from immunoSEQ multiplex PCR, and its TCRdb copy is limited to in-frame clones, with some not included. The sample has fewer than 95,000 clones; 84% are singletons. The sequencing input was PBMCs. These receptors came from a woman aged 18 to 35 in good health and CMV-seropositive.

The gene calls are TRBV10-1 and TRBJ2-7, with TRBD1 matching over 7 bases. The germline V gene encodes CDR1 WNHNN and CDR2 SYGVQD (reference sequence). V dropped 4 bases and J dropped 4; count of bases not matched to a gene: 7. The CDR3 is 14 residues long. The CDR3 region is CASSAGGTAYEQYF. The CDR3 DNA reads as TGCGCCAGCAGTGCGGGTGGGACAGCGTACGAGCAGTACTTC.

The J gene is TRBJ1-6, the V gene TRBV28; TRBD1 might be the D (5 bases). This CDR3 comprises 15 residues. Trimming removed 8 bases at V and 2 bases at J, with 13 bases between. The V gene's germline CDR1 is MDHEN and CDR2 SYDVKM. The CDR3 loop reads CASHGGRAYNSPLHF. CDR3 sequence (DNA): TGTGCCAGCCATGGGGGGAGGGCCTATAATTCACCCCTCCACTTT.

The chain couples TRBV2 to TRBJ2-1; 9 bases map to TRBD1. The CDR3 totals 12 residues. CDR1 is SNHLY and CDR2 is FYNNEI in the germline V gene. V trimming: 8 bases; J trimming: 9 bases; junction bases outside the gene matches: 5. This chain's CDR3 is CASHRGLSEQFF. The DNA for the CDR3 is TGTGCCAGCCACAGGGGGCTGAGTGAGCAGTTCTTC.

The chain combines TRBV11-2 with TRBJ2-5, with 9 positions matching TRBD2. Per germline, CDR1 SGHAT and CDR2 FQNNGV. J lost 3 bases, V lost 5 bases, and 10 bases had no gene match. This CDR3 has 16 residues. CDR3: CASSPTLAGPKETQYF. The DNA of the CDR3 is TGTGCCAGCAGCCCTACACTAGCGGGTCCTAAAGAGACCCAGTACTTC.

This clone appeared many times. The genes are TRBV28 and TRBJ1-2; maybe TRBD1 (6 bases). Per the germline V gene, CDR1 is MDHEN and CDR2 is SYDVKM. This CDR3 has 12 residues. V dropped 7 bases and J dropped 8 bases, with 14 bases sitting between them. The CDR3 here is CASTQGWYGYTF. The CDR3, as DNA: TGTGCCAGCACACAGGGCTGGTACGGCTACACCTTC.

The CDR3 is CASSLEPAGAESPLHF. Here the CDR3 DNA reads TGTGCCAGCAGCTTAGAGCCGGCAGGGGCCGAATCACCCCTCCACTTT. V gene TRBV7-6 combines with J gene TRBJ1-6; TRBD1 is a possible D gene (6 bases). The CDR3 length is 16 residues. V lost 1 base and J lost 10, with 17 bases in between. Germline loops: CDR1 SGHVS, CDR2 FNYEAQ.

The V gene is TRBV5-1, the J gene TRBJ2-2; TRBD2 matches 8 bases. This CDR3 is built from 16 residues. Losses at the gene ends were 1 base for V and 2 bases for J; bases not matched to a gene: 4. Germline V lookup: CDR1 SGHRS, CDR2 YFSETQ. This CDR3 is CASSLPGGANTGELFF. CDR3 DNA: TGCGCCAGCAGCTTGCCCGGGGGGGCCAACACCGGGGAGCTGTTTTTT.

This clone was seen just once. The CDR3 is CASSPTSGGAYEQYF. CDR3 in DNA: TGCGCCAGCAGCCCAACTAGCGGGGGGGCCTACGAGCAGTACTTC. This rearrangement joins TRBV5-1 to TRBJ2-7, with TRBD2 matching over 13 bases. V lost 4 bases and J lost 2; bases outside the gene matches: 3. Germline V gene sequence: CDR1 SGHRS, CDR2 YFSETQ. The CDR3 sequence is 15 residues long.

This clone occurred a few times. V gene TRBV6-1 combines with J gene TRBJ2-5, with a tentative D call TRBD2 (7 bases). V lost 3 bases to trimming and J lost 4 bases, with 15 bases between them. This CDR3 region has 15 residues. Germline CDR1 reads MNHNS; CDR2 reads SASEGT. The CDR3 reads CASSDPWGGLETQYF. In nucleotides, the CDR3 is TGTGCCAGCAGTGACCCCTGGGGGGGGCTAGAGACCCAGTACTTC.

The chain combines TRBV7-6 with TRBJ2-5, with 7 nucleotides matching TRBD1. Germline V lookup: CDR1 SGHVS, CDR2 FNYEAQ. V dropped 6 bases and J dropped 2; count of bases not matched to a gene: 9. The CDR3 covers 15 residues. DNA of the CDR3: TGTGCCAGCAGGCCCACTCCGGGACAGCAAGAGACCCAGTACTTC. It specifies CASRPTPGQQETQYF.

The V call is TRBV2, the J call TRBJ2-5, with a tentative D call TRBD2 (5 bases). CDR1 and CDR2 (germline): SNHLY, FYNNEI. The V gene lost 2 bases and the J gene lost 5 bases, with 9 bases spanning the gap. This CDR3 region has 13 residues. The CDR3 sequence: CASSENPGETQYF. DNA of the CDR3: TGTGCCAGCAGTGAAAATCCGGGGGAGACCCAGTACTTC.

The genes are TRBV11-2 and TRBJ1-4, with 8 bases that match TRBD1. The germline CDR1 and CDR2 sequences are SGHAT and FQNNGV. The V gene end was trimmed by 5 bases and the J gene end by 4 bases; junction bases not matched to a gene: 3. The CDR3 totals 14 residues. CDR3 region: CASSPGGNNEKLFF. Written as DNA, the CDR3 is TGTGCCAGCAGCCCAGGGGGCAATAATGAAAAACTGTTTTTT.

The CDR3 nucleotides read TGTGCCAGCAGCTTGACAGGGGGCTACACCTTC. Encoded protein: CASSLTGGYTF. The chain carries TRBV5-4 and TRBJ1-2; a possible D gene is TRBD1 (6 bases). Trimming removed 1 base at V and 8 bases at J, with 6 bases between. Germline CDR1 SGHNT, CDR2 YYREEE (reference sequence). This CDR3 is 11 amino acids long.

The V and J genes are TRBV9 and TRBJ2-6, with D perhaps TRBD2 (5 bases). The V and J ends lost 1 base and 1 base respectively, with 6 bases between them. CDR3 length: 15 residues. CDR1 SGDLS and CDR2 YYNGEE come from the germline V gene. CDR3 residues: CASSVWRSGANVLTF. CDR3 in DNA: TGTGCCAGCAGCGTATGGAGGTCTGGGGCCAACGTCCTGACTTTC.

The rearrangement joins TRBV7-9 to TRBJ2-5, with D perhaps matching TRBD2 (7 bases). Trimming took off 5 bases at V and 5 bases at J, with 15 bases between the two ends. CDR3 length: 14 residues. CDR1 is SEHNR and CDR2 is FQNEAQ in the germline V gene (reference sequence). CDR3 amino acids: CASSHTGREETQYF. Here the CDR3 DNA reads TGTGCCAGCAGCCATACAGGGCGGGAGGAGACCCAGTACTTC.

J is TRBJ2-7 and V is TRBV6-5; 7 positions match TRBD1. Losses at the gene ends were 0 bases for V and 0 bases for J; bases not matched to a gene: 5. The CDR3 contains 16 residues. Germline CDR1 and CDR2: MNHEY and SVGAGI. This CDR3 reads CASSYSGRGNSYEQYF. The CDR3 nucleotides are TGTGCCAGCAGTTACTCGGGCAGGGGGAACTCCTACGAGCAGTACTTC.

In nucleotides, the CDR3 is TGTGCCAGCAGCTTAGGAGCCGGGAGCGAGCAGTTCTTC. It yields the protein CASSLGAGSEQFF. The chain is built from TRBV7-7 and TRBJ2-1, with D maybe TRBD2 (6 bases). Trimming cost V 1 base and J 10 bases, with 11 bases left between them. The CDR3 loop spans 13 amino acids. The germline V gene encodes CDR1 SSHAT and CDR2 FNYEAQ (reference sequence).

The gene calls are TRBV6-5 and TRBJ2-5, with 9 bases identical to TRBD2. The germline V gene encodes CDR1 MNHEY and CDR2 SVGAGI. This CDR3 region has 15 residues. With 6 bases clipped from V and 1 base from J, the junction kept 6 bases outside the gene matches. In DNA, the CDR3 is TGTGCCAGCAGCCTTAGCGGGGGAGTCCAAGAGACCCAGTACTTC. This translates into CASSLSGGVQETQYF.